The clone carrying this T cell receptor (beta chain) has just a few counts. Its antigen is currently unknown. CDR1 and CDR2 from the germline V gene are SGHDN and FVKESK. Trimming cost V 0 bases and J 6 bases; bases outside gene matches: 4. The CDR3 has 16 amino acids. The source of the sample is a study of shared clonotypes between healthy human individuals. For the study at large: Three plates each covered CD4 naive and memory; CD8 naive two, CD8 memory one.

At the deep level, the assay was run. TCRdb keeps only in-frame clones here, not all; method: immunoSEQ multiplex PCR. In the table there are approximately 95,000 clones, roughly two thirds of which are singletons. Study results and limitations: Estimated richness was generally greater in naive than memory subsets.

The chain couples TRBV14 to TRBJ1-4, with 10 bases aligning to TRBD1. This TCR derives from a man in his thirties or forties in good health. Source material: memory CD8+ T cells sorted from blood. The subset: CD45RO+ cells pooled with CCR7-negative TemRA cells. In DNA form, the CDR3 reads TGTGCCAGCAGCCAAGAATTGGGACAGGGGTATGAAAAACTGTTTTTT. It is translated as CASSQELGQGYEKLFF.